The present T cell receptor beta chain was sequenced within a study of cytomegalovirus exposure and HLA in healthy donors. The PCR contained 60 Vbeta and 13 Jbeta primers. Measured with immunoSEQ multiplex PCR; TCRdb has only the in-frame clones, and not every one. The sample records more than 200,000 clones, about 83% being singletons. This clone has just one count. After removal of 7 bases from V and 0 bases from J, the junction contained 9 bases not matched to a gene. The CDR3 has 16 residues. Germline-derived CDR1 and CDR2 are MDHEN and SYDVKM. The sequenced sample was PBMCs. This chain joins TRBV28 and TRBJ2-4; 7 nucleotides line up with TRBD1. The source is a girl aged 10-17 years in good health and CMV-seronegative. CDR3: CASTTSGTEAKNIQYF. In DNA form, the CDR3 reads TGTGCCAGCACCACCTCCGGGACAGAAGCCAAAAACATTCAGTACTTC.